This entry lists 32 T cell receptor beta chains sequenced from one sample in a study of cytomegalovirus exposure and HLA in healthy donors. PCR involved 60 Vbeta and 13 Jbeta primers. TCRdb's table, derived via immunoSEQ multiplex PCR, lists solely in-frame clones and lacks some. The sample has roughly 100,000 clones; approximately 73% are singletons. The sample was PBMCs. These receptors all stem from a woman aged 18 to 35 in good health and CMV-seropositive.

The chain combines TRBV14 with TRBJ2-3; TRBD1 aligns across 9 bases. V gave up 4 bases and J gave up 2 bases; unmatched junction bases: 4. Germline CDR1 and CDR2: SGHDN and FVKESK. The CDR3 has 15 amino acids. CDR3 sequence: CASSPGQGITDTQYF. CDR3 DNA sequence: TGTGCCAGCAGCCCCGGACAGGGGATCACAGATACGCAGTATTTT.

As to this clone: The sample contains more than one DNA sequence encoding this CDR3. The J gene is TRBJ2-3, the V gene TRBV2, with D unclear. The CDR3 is 11 residues long. Germline V lookup: CDR1 SNHLY, CDR2 FYNNEI. The V and J ends lost 6 bases and 2 bases respectively, with 3 bases between them. This CDR3 is CASRYTDTQYF. For the CDR3, the DNA is TGTGCCAGCAGGTACACAGATACGCAGTATTTT.

This chain connects TRBV29-1 to TRBJ2-3; 13 nucleotides align to TRBD2. The CDR3 runs 16 residues. Losses at the gene ends were 6 bases for V and 0 bases for J; bases not matched to a gene: 6. From germline, CDR1 is SQVTM and CDR2 ANQGSEA. The CDR3 region is CSVLGLAGVSTDTQYF. The CDR3, as DNA: TGCAGCGTGCTCGGACTAGCGGGGGTGAGCACAGATACGCAGTATTTT.

V usage is TRBV19 and J usage is TRBJ1-5; possible D gene TRBD1, 5 bases. The CDR3 covers 12 residues. Germline V gene lookup returns CDR1 LNHDA and CDR2 SQIVND (reference sequence). Trimming took off 4 bases at V and 6 bases at J, with 7 bases between the two ends. The CDR3 is CASSRGGQPQHF. The CDR3 DNA reads TGTGCCAGTAGTAGGGGGGGTCAGCCCCAGCATTTT.

Within the sample, this clone is large (0.1 to 1%). Other DNA sequences in this sample translate to the same CDR3. The chain recombines TRBV14 with TRBJ1-1; 8 bases match TRBD1. V gave up 1 base and J gave up 6 bases; unmatched junction bases: 4. Germline V gene data show CDR1 as SGHDN and CDR2 as FVKESK. There are 14 residues in the CDR3. CDR3 sequence (DNA): TGTGCCAGCAGCCAAGTCAGGGGGCTCGCTGAAGCTTTCTTT. Encoded protein: CASSQVRGLAEAFF.

The V gene is TRBV18, the J gene TRBJ1-1, with 7 bases identical to TRBD1. Germline CDR1 reads KGHSH; CDR2 reads LQKENI. V shed 6 bases, J shed 5 bases, and the junction held 6 bases outside the gene matches. The CDR3 loop spans 13 amino acids. In DNA, the CDR3 is TGTGCCAGCTCTCGAGGGGGCGAGACTGAAGCTTTCTTT. This translates into CASSRGGETEAFF.

This clone was seen just once. This chain joins TRBV7-8 and TRBJ2-3; TRBD1 is a possible D gene (6 bases). The CDR3 is 15 amino acids. Germline V gene data show CDR1 as SGHVS and CDR2 as FQNEAQ. Trimming cost V 5 bases and J 2 bases, with 14 bases left between them. The CDR3 sequence: CASSRSGQVTDTQYF. For the CDR3, the DNA is TGTGCCAGCAGCCGTTCGGGACAAGTCACAGATACGCAGTATTTT.

The rearrangement uses TRBV5-1 and TRBJ2-2; 10 bases align to TRBD2. The CDR3 extends over 17 amino acids. V gave up 4 bases and J gave up 7 bases; unmatched junction bases: 13. Germline values: CDR1 SGHRS, CDR2 YFSETQ. DNA of the CDR3: TGCGCCAGCAGCGCCCCGGGACTAGCGAGTCTGGACGGGGAGCTGTTTTTT. This encodes CASSAPGLASLDGELFF.

The CDR3 is CASSTKSPGEQFF. CDR3 coding DNA: TGTGCCAGCAGCACAAAAAGCCCGGGTGAGCAGTTCTTC. The rearrangement links TRBV9 to TRBJ2-1, with unresolved D. V was cut by 4 bases and J by 9 bases, with 14 bases left in between. Germline lookup yields CDR1 SGDLS and CDR2 YYNGEE. The CDR3 consists of 13 residues.

The chain is built from TRBV5-1 and TRBJ1-6; perhaps TRBD1 as D (6 bases). V lost 4 bases, J lost 7 bases, and 15 bases lay in between. This CDR3 spans 15 amino acids. The germline CDR1 and CDR2 sequences are SGHRS and YFSETQ. In DNA form, the CDR3 reads TGCGCCAGCAGCGATACCACACAGGGCAATTCACCCCTCCACTTT. It is translated as CASSDTTQGNSPLHF.

The rearrangement joins TRBV7-9 to TRBJ2-3; D call uncertain. The CDR3 contains 13 residues. Trimming pared 5 bases from V and 4 bases from J, leaving 10 bases between. Germline V gene lookup returns CDR1 SEHNR and CDR2 FQNEAQ (reference sequence). The CDR3 sequence: CASSPRGPDTQYF. The CDR3 bases are TGTGCCAGCAGCCCTAGAGGTCCAGATACGCAGTATTTT.

This clone has only a few counts. The chain joins TRBV4-3 to TRBJ2-7, with 9 bases fitting TRBD1. Germline V gives CDR1 LGHNA, CDR2 YSLEER. The CDR3 is 15 residues long. The trim removed 3 bases at V and 1 base at J, leaving 4 bases unmatched. The CDR3 nucleotides are TGCGCCAGCAGCCATACTGACAGGGGGTCCTACGAGCAGTACTTC. Protein: CASSHTDRGSYEQYF.

The rearrangement uses TRBV11-2 and TRBJ1-1; perhaps TRBD1 as D (6 bases). V was trimmed by 1 base and J by 5 bases, leaving 14 bases between them. Germline V gene sequence: CDR1 SGHAT, CDR2 FQNNGV. The CDR3 has 15 residues. This CDR3 reads CASSLAGGAGTEAFF. DNA of the CDR3: TGTGCCAGCAGCTTAGCGGGGGGCGCGGGTACTGAAGCTTTCTTT.

The rearrangement uses TRBV7-8 and TRBJ2-5; 10 bases map to TRBD2. Germline V gene sequence: CDR1 SGHVS, CDR2 FQNEAQ. The CDR3 contains 15 residues. J gave up 5 bases and V 1 base, and 4 bases lay outside the gene matches. The CDR3 nucleotides read TGTGCCAGCAGCTTAGACGGGACTAGCGTCGAGACCCAGTACTTC. It codes for CASSLDGTSVETQYF. The full variable domain, completed using reference TRBV7-8 and TRBJ2-5, is GAGVSQSPRYKVAKRGQDVALRCDPISGHVSLFWYQQALGQGPEFLTYFQNEAQLDKSGLPSDRFFAERPEGSVSTLKIQRTQQEDSAVYLCASSLDGTSVETQYFGPGTRLLVL.

This clone was counted only a few times. This rearrangement joins TRBV30 to TRBJ2-5; tentatively, D is TRBD2 (6 bases). The CDR3 is 13 residues long. CDR1 and CDR2 (germline): GTSNPN, SVGIG (reference sequence). V was trimmed by 5 bases and J by 4 bases, leaving 14 bases between them. The CDR3 DNA is TGTGCCTGGTTGAGGGGAGGCGGAGAGACCCAGTACTTC. This encodes CAWLRGGGETQYF.

This clone has just a few counts. J is TRBJ2-1 and V is TRBV11-2; no firm D call. V dropped 1 base and J dropped 2 bases, with 18 bases sitting between them. Germline V gene lookup returns CDR1 SGHAT and CDR2 FQNNGV. The CDR3 has 18 amino acids. The CDR3 protein is CASSLGLLALPTYNEQFF. CDR3 sequence (DNA): TGTGCCAGCAGCTTAGGTCTGTTGGCACTACCGACCTACAATGAGCAGTTCTTC. The complete variable domain, with remaining parts taken from reference TRBV11-2 and TRBJ2-1, reads EAGVAQSPRYKIIEKRQSVAFWCNPISGHATLYWYQQILGQGPKLLIQFQNNGVVDDSQLPKDRFSAERLKGVDSTLKIQPAKLEDSAVYLCASSLGLLALPTYNEQFFGPGTRLTVL.

The genes are TRBV7-9 and TRBJ2-3; 7 positions agree with TRBD1. CDR3 length equals 16 residues. The V segment lost 0 bases and the J segment 0 bases; nucleotides outside the gene matches: 3. Per the germline V gene, CDR1 is SEHNR and CDR2 is FQNEAQ (reference sequence). CDR3 DNA sequence: TGTGCCAGCAGCTTAGCGACAGGGTCGAGCACAGATACGCAGTATTTT. This codes for CASSLATGSSTDTQYF.

CDR3 in amino acids: CASSQDSYSNQPQHF. CDR3 sequence (DNA): TGCGCCAGCAGCCAAGACAGTTATAGCAATCAGCCCCAGCATTTT. The chain couples TRBV4-3 to TRBJ1-5; D uncertain. From germline, CDR1 is LGHNA and CDR2 YSLEER. The CDR3 has 15 amino acids. V was cut by 0 bases and J by 0 bases, with 6 bases left in between.

The chain is built from TRBV4-2 and TRBJ2-7; tentatively, D is TRBD2 (5 bases). Germline CDR1 and CDR2: LGHNA and YNFKEQ. This CDR3 is 17 amino acids long. Trimming took off 1 base at V and 3 bases at J, with 19 bases between the two ends. In nucleotides, the CDR3 is TGTGCCAGCAGCCAAGGCATGAAGTCTCGGGAAGGCTACGAGCAGTACTTC. This translates into CASSQGMKSREGYEQYF.

This clone showed up just once. The rearrangement uses TRBV27 and TRBJ1-5, with 7 bases fitting TRBD1. The V and J ends lost 7 bases and 1 base, in that order; junction bases with no gene match: 4. The CDR3 contains 14 residues. Germline CDR1 and CDR2: MNHEY and SMNVEV (reference sequence). The CDR3 protein is CASTMTGSNQPQHF. The CDR3 DNA sequence: TGTGCCAGCACTATGACAGGGAGCAATCAGCCCCAGCATTTT.

This clone was detected a few times. The chain links TRBV27 to TRBJ1-5; tentatively, D is TRBD1 (5 bases). Germline CDR1 MNHEY, CDR2 SMNVEV (reference sequence). Trimming took 5 bases from V and 3 from J, leaving 14 bases between them. The CDR3 extends over 15 amino acids. In DNA form, the CDR3 reads TGTGCCAGCAGTCCGATAAGGGGTTACAATCAGCCCCAGCATTTT. Its translation: CASSPIRGYNQPQHF.

This chain joins TRBV28 and TRBJ1-2; D gene uncertain. V gave up 3 bases and J gave up 2 bases, with 7 bases separating them. CDR1 MDHEN and CDR2 SYDVKM come from the germline V gene. CDR3 length: 13 residues. CDR3 coding DNA: TGTGCCAGCAGTTTGAGGGTAAACTATGGCTACACCTTC. Its translation is CASSLRVNYGYTF.

The V gene is TRBV5-6, the J gene TRBJ2-3; D call uncertain. The CDR3 has 15 amino acids. The V gene lost 5 bases and the J gene lost 1 base, with 14 bases spanning the gap. Germline CDR1 and CDR2: SGHDT and YYEEEE. DNA for the CDR3: TGTGCCAGCAGTCAACTCTTGCGCGGCACAGATACGCAGTATTTT. Its protein is CASSQLLRGTDTQYF.

The chain joins TRBV25-1 to TRBJ2-7; maybe TRBD2 (5 bases). Germline-derived CDR1 and CDR2 are MGHDK and SYGVNS. Trimming removed 7 bases at V and 12 bases at J, with 19 bases between. This CDR3 region has 12 residues. The CDR3 bases are TGTGCCAGCATTACAAACACGGGATTTGGGTACTTC. Amino acid sequence: CASITNTGFGYF.

The chain links TRBV12-5 to TRBJ1-1; the D is unclear. The CDR3 has 11 residues. Trimming stripped 3 bases from V and 4 bases from J, with 3 bases between. Germline assignment: CDR1 LGHNT and CDR2 FRNRAP. The CDR3: CASGLATEAFF. The CDR3 nucleotides are TGTGCTAGTGGTTTAGCCACTGAAGCTTTCTTT.

By proportion, this clone is medium-sized. The rearrangement joins TRBV6-5 to TRBJ1-1, with D uncertain. The CDR3 runs 15 residues. Trimming stripped 3 bases from V and 0 bases from J, with 11 bases between. The V gene's germline CDR1 is MNHEY and CDR2 SVGAGI. The CDR3 loop reads CASSYLKLLNTEAFF. CDR3 coding DNA: TGTGCCAGCAGTTATCTCAAGCTTTTGAACACTGAAGCTTTCTTT.

J is TRBJ2-1 and V is TRBV15; TRBD1 is a possible D gene (5 bases). This CDR3 has 13 amino acids. CDR1 is LNHNV, CDR2 YYDKDF, per germline (reference sequence). The ends were cut back, 4 bases at V and 7 bases at J, with 11 bases in the middle. CDR3 DNA sequence: TGTGCCACCAGCACTGCAGGGCTGAATGAGCAGTTCTTC. Translation gives CATSTAGLNEQFF.

V usage is TRBV7-9 and J usage is TRBJ1-4, with 7 bases fitting TRBD1. The V gene end was trimmed by 5 bases and the J gene end by 4 bases; junction bases not matched to a gene: 4. Germline V gene lookup returns CDR1 SEHNR and CDR2 FQNEAQ (reference sequence). This CDR3 region has 14 residues. The CDR3 protein is CASSRGQINEKLFF. As DNA, the CDR3 is TGTGCCAGCAGCCGGGGACAGATTAATGAAAAACTGTTTTTT.

The J gene is TRBJ2-7, the V gene TRBV7-9; D gene unclear. CDR1 is SEHNR and CDR2 is FQNEAQ in the germline V gene (reference sequence). This CDR3 region has 14 residues. With 2 bases removed from V and 1 base from J, the gap between germline ends came to 9 bases. The CDR3 spells CASSLRDISYEQYF. The DNA for the CDR3 is TGTGCCAGCAGCTTACGCGACATTTCCTACGAGCAGTACTTC. The full variable domain, its missing parts supplied by reference TRBV7-9 and TRBJ2-7, is DTGVSQNPRHKITKRGQNVTFRCDPISEHNRLYWYRQTLGQGPEFLTYFQNEAQLEKSRLLSDRFSAERPKGSFSTLEIQRTEQGDSAMYLCASSLRDISYEQYFGPGTRLTVT.

The rearrangement uses TRBV7-9 and TRBJ1-5; D is undetermined. Trimming took off 1 base at V and 11 bases at J, with 9 bases between the two ends. The CDR3 length is 12 residues. In germline, CDR1 is SEHNR, CDR2 FQNEAQ (reference sequence). The CDR3 DNA is TGTGCCAGCAGCTTAGGAGGGAAGGCCCAGCATTTT. It yields the protein CASSLGGKAQHF.

This chain links TRBV6-1 with TRBJ2-7, with D maybe TRBD1 (5 bases). The CDR3 totals 14 residues. V was clipped by 0 bases and J by 4 bases, with 10 bases between them. CDR1 is MNHNS, CDR2 SASEGT, per germline. For the CDR3, the DNA is TGTGCCAGCAGTGAAGCAGGGGTGGAGTACGAGCAGTACTTC. Translated: CASSEAGVEYEQYF.

Notes on this clone: The sample contains more than one DNA sequence encoding this CDR3. The chain uses TRBV30 and TRBJ2-1; D is unclear. V lost 3 bases to trimming and J lost 4 bases, with 4 bases between them. Germline CDR1 is GTSNPN and CDR2 is SVGIG (reference sequence). The CDR3 extends over 11 amino acids. The CDR3 DNA reads as TGTGCCTGGAGACAATACAATGAGCAGTTCTTC. Protein sequence: CAWRQYNEQFF.